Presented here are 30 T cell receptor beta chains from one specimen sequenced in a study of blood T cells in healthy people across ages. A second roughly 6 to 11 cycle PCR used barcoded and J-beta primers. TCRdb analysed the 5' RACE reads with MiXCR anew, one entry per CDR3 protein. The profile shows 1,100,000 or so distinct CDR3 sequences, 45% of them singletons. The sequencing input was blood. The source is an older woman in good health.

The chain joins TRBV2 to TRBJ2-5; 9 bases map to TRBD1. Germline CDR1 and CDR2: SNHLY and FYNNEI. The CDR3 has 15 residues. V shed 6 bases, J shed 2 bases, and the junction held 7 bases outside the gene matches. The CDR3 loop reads CASRSDRGSQETQYF. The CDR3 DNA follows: TGTGCCAGCAGATCGGACAGGGGAAGTCAAGAGACCCAGTACTTC. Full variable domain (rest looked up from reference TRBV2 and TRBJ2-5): EPEVTQTPSHQVTQMGQEVILRCVPISNHLYFYWYRQILGQKVEFLVSFYNNEISEKSEIFDDQFSVERPDGSNFTLKIRSTKLEDSAMYFCASRSDRGSQETQYFGPGTRLLVL.

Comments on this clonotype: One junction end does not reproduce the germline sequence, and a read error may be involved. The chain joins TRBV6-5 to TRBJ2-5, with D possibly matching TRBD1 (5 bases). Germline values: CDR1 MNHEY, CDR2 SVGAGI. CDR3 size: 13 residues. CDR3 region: CTSSYSGRETQYF. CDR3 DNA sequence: TGTACCAGCAGTTACTCAGGGCGCGAGACCCAGTACTTC.

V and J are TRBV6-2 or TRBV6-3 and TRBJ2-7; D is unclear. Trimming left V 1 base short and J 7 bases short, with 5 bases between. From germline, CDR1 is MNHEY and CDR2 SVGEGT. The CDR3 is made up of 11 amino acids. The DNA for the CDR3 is TGTGCCAGCAGTTACTGGGATGAGCAGTACTTC. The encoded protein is CASSYWDEQYF.

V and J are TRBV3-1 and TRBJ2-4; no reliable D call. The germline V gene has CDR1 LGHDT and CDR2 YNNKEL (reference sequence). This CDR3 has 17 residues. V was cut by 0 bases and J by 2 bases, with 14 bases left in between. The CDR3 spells CASSQDSSGRPKNIQYF. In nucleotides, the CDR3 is TGTGCCAGCAGCCAAGATTCCTCAGGTCGTCCCAAAAACATTCAGTACTTC.

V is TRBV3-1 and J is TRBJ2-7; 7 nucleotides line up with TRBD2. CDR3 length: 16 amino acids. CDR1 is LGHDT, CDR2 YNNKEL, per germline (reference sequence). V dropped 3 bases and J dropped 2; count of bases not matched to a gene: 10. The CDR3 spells CASSQGVAGVAYEQYF. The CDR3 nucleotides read TGTGCCAGCAGCCAGGGAGTAGCGGGCGTTGCCTACGAGCAGTACTTC.

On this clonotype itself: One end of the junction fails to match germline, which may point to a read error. The CDR3 DNA reads TGCAGCGTTGTGAAGTCCGGACAGGGCTTATATGGCTGCACCTTC. It specifies CSVVKSGQGLYGCTF. The chain uses TRBV29-1 and TRBJ1-2; 8 bases align to TRBD1. CDR3 length: 15 amino acids. The germline CDR1 and CDR2 sequences are SQVTM and ANQGSEA. Looking up the rest from reference TRBV29-1 and TRBJ1-2 gives the full variable domain: SAVISQKPSRDICQRGTSLTIQCQVDSQVTMMFWYRQQPGQSLTLIATANQGSEATYESGFVIDKFPISRPNLTFSTLTVSNMSPEDSSIYLCSVVKSGQGLYGCTFGSGTRLTVV.

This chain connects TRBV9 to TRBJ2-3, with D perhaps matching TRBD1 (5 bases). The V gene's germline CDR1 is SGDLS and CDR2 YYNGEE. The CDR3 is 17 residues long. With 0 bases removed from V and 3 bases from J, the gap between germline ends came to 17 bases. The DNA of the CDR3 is TGTGCCAGCAGCGTAGAGGCAGACGCAGGGTTGACAGATACGCAGTATTTT. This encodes CASSVEADAGLTDTQYF. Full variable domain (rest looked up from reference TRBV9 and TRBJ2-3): DSGVTQTPKHLITATGQRVTLRCSPRSGDLSVYWYQQSLDQGLQFLIQYYNGEERAKGNILERFSAQQFPDLHSELNLSSLELGDSALYFCASSVEADAGLTDTQYFGPGTRLTVL.

The CDR3 reads CSVEEVVTAPYGYTF. The DNA of the CDR3 is TGCAGCGTTGAAGAGGTTGTGACGGCGCCCTATGGCTACACCTTC. The genes are TRBV29-1 and TRBJ1-2; no clear D gene. CDR3 length equals 15 residues. Germline V gene data show CDR1 as SQVTM and CDR2 as ANQGSEA. V lost 0 bases, J lost 4 bases, and 15 bases lay in between.

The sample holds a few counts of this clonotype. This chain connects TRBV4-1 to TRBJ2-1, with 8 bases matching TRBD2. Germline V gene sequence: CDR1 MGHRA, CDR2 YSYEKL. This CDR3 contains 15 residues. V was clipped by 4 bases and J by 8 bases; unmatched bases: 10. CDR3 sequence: CASSRPGGRVDEQFF. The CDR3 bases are TGCGCCAGCAGCCGGCCGGGAGGGAGAGTAGATGAGCAGTTCTTC.

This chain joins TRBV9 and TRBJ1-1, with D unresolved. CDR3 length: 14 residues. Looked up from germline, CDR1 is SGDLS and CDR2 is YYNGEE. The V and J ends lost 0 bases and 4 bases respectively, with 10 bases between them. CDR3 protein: CASSVEARTTEAFF. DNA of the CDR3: TGTGCCAGCAGCGTAGAGGCCAGGACCACTGAAGCTTTCTTT. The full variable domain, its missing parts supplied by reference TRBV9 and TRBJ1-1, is DSGVTQTPKHLITATGQRVTLRCSPRSGDLSVYWYQQSLDQGLQFLIQYYNGEERAKGNILERFSAQQFPDLHSELNLSSLELGDSALYFCASSVEARTTEAFFGQGTRLTVV.

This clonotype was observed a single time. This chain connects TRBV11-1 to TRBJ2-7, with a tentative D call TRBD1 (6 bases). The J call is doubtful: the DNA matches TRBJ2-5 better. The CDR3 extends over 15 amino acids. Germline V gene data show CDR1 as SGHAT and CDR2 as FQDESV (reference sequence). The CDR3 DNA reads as TGTGCCAGCAGGCCCCGACAGGACGGCCAAGAGACCCAGTACTTC. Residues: CASRPRQDGQETQYF.

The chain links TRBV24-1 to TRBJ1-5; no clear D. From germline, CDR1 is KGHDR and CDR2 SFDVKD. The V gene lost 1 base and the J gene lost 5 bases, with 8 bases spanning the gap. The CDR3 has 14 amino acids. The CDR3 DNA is TGTGCCACCAGTGATTTAGAAAGCGATCAGCCCCAGCATTTT. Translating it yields CATSDLESDQPQHF.

The CDR3 coding sequence is TGTGCCAGCAATAAGGGGTTGAATGAGCAGTACTTC. Translation: CASNKGLNEQYF. The chain couples TRBV9 to TRBJ2-5; tentatively, D is TRBD1 (5 bases). This CDR3 spans 12 amino acids. Deletions cut 6 bases from V and 11 bases from J, with 17 bases between. Germline V gene sequence: CDR1 SGDLS, CDR2 YYNGEE.

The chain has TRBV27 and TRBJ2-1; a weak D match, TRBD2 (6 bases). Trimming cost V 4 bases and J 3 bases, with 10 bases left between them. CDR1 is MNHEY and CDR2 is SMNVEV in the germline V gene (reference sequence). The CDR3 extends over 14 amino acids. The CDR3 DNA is TGTGCCAGCAGTTGGCAGGGAGGCTACAATGAGCAGTTCTTC. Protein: CASSWQGGYNEQFF.

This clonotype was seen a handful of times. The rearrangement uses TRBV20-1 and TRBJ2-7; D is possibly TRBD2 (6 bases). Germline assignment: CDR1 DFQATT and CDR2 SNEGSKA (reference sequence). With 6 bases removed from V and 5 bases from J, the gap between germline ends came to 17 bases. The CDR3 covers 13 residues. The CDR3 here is CSATGPRGNEQYF. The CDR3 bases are TGCAGTGCAACCGGGCCCCGGGGGAACGAGCAGTACTTC.

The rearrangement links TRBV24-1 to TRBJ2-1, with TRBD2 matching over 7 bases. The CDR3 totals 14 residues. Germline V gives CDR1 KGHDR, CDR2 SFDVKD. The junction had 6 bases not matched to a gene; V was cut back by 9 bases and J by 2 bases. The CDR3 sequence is CATQRAGAYNEQFF. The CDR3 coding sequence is TGTGCCACCCAGAGGGCGGGAGCCTACAATGAGCAGTTCTTC.

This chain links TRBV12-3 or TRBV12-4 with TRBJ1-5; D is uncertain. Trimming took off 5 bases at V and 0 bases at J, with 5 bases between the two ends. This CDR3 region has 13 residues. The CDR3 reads CASSGYSNQPQHF. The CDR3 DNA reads TGTGCCAGCAGTGGTTATAGCAATCAGCCCCAGCATTTT.

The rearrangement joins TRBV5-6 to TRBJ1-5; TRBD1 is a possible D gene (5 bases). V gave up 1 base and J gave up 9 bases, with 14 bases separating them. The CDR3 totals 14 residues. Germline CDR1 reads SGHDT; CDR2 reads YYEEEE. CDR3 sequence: CASSLLTSGSPQHF. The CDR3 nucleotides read TGTGCCAGCAGCTTGCTCACCTCAGGGTCGCCCCAGCATTTT.

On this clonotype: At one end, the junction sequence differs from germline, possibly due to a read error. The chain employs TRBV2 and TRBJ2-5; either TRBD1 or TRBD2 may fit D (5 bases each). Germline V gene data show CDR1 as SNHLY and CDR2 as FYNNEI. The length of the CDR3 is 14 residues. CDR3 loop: CASSAGREWETRYF. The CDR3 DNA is TGTGCCAGCAGTGCGGGCAGGGAGTGGGAGACCCGGTACTTC.

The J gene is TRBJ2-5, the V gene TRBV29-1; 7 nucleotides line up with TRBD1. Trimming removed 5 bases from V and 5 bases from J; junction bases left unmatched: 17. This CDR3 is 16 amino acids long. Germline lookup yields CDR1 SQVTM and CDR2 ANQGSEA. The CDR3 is CSVLVPRTQGWETQYF. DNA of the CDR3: TGCAGCGTTCTCGTGCCCAGGACACAGGGGTGGGAGACCCAGTACTTC.

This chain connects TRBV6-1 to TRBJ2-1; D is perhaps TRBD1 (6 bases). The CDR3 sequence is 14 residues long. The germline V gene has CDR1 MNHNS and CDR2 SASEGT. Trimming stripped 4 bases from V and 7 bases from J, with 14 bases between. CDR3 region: CASSAPGQFNEQFF. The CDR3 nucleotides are TGTGCCAGCAGTGCCCCTGGACAGTTTAATGAGCAGTTCTTC.

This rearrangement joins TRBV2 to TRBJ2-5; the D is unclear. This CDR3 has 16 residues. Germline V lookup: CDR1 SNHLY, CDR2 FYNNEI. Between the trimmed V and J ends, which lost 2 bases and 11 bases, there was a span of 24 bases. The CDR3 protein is CASSELGRTSYNEQYF. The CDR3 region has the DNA TGTGCCAGCAGTGAACTGGGCAGGACCTCCTACAATGAGCAGTACTTC.

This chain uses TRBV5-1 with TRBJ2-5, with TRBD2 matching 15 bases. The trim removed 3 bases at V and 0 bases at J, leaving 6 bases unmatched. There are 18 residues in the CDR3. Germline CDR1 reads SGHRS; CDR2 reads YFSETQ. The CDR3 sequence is CASSYGLAGGTYQETQYF. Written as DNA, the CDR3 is TGCGCCAGCAGCTACGGACTAGCGGGAGGGACGTACCAAGAGACCCAGTACTTC.

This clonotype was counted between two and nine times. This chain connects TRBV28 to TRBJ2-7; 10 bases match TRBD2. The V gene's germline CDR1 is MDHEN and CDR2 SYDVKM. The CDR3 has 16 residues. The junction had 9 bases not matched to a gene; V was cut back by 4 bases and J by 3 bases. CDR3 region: CASSYSRTSGYYEQYF. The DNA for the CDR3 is TGTGCCAGCAGTTACTCCAGGACTAGCGGATACTACGAGCAGTACTTC.

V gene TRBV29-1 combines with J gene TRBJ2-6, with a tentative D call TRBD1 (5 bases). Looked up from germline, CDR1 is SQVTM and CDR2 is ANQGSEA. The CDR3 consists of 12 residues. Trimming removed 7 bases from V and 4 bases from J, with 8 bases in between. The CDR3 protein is CSARQGANVLTF. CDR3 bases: TGCAGCGCCCGACAGGGGGCCAACGTCCTGACTTTC.

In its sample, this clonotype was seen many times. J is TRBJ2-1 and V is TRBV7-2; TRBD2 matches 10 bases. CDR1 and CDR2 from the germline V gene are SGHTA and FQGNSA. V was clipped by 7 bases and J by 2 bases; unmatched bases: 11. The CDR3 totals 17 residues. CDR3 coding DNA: TGTGCCAGCACCCCGCTCCTAGCGGGAGTCGCCTACAATGAGCAGTTCTTC. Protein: CASTPLLAGVAYNEQFF.

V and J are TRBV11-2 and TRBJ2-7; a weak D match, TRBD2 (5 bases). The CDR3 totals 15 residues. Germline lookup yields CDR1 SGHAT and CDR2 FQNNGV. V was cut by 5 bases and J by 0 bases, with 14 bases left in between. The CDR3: CASSPEVPDSYEQYF. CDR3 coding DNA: TGTGCCAGCAGCCCGGAGGTCCCAGACTCCTACGAGCAGTACTTC.

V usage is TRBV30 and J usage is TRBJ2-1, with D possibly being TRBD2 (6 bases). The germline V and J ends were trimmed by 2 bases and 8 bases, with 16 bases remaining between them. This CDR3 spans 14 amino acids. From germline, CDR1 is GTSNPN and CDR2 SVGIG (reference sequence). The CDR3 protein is CAWSLVRRDDEQFF. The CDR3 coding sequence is TGTGCCTGGAGTTTGGTCAGGAGGGACGATGAGCAGTTCTTC.

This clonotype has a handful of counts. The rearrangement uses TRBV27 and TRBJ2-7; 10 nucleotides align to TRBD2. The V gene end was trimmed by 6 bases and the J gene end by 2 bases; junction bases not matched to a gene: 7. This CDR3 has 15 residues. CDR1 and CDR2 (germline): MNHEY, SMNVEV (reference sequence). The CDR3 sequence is CASRPGLAETYEQYF. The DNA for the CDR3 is TGTGCCAGCAGACCTGGACTAGCGGAAACCTACGAGCAGTACTTC.

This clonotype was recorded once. The DNA of the CDR3 is TGTGCCAGCAGCTTAGGGACAGGCGGCCCTCGAGCGGGACAGCCCCAGCATTTT. Translation gives CASSLGTGGPRAGQPQHF. The chain has TRBV7-6 and TRBJ1-5; 7 bases fit TRBD1. V was clipped by 1 base and J by 7 bases; unmatched bases: 16. The CDR3 totals 18 residues. The germline V gene has CDR1 SGHVS and CDR2 FNYEAQ.